This entry lists 2 T cell receptor beta chains sequenced from one sample in a study of cytomegalovirus exposure and HLA in healthy donors. Use of 60 Vbeta and 13 Jbeta primers characterized the PCR. Clones were read by immunoSEQ multiplex PCR, and TCRdb kept only the in-frame ones, dropping some. The sample lists approximately 150,000 clones, around 83% occurring once. Sequencing was done on a sample of PBMCs. All receptors come from a man between 25 and 39 years old in good health and CMV-seropositive.

The chain couples TRBV18 to TRBJ2-5; 9 bases are shared with TRBD1. The germline V gene encodes CDR1 KGHSH and CDR2 LQKENI. CDR3 size: 14 residues. V lost 2 bases, J lost 6 bases, and 4 bases stayed unmatched. DNA of the CDR3: TGTGCCAGCTCACCAAGGACAGGGGAGCAGACCCAGTACTTC. Translated, it gives CASSPRTGEQTQYF.

The J gene is TRBJ1-1, the V gene TRBV19, with D maybe TRBD1 (5 bases). CDR3 size: 16 residues. Germline V gene data show CDR1 as LNHDA and CDR2 as SQIVND (reference sequence). The V gene lost 8 bases and the J gene lost 4 bases, with 23 bases spanning the gap. The CDR3 nucleotides are TGTGCCAGTCACCCCACAGGTAATATCTGGATCACTGAAGCTTTCTTT. Protein: CASHPTGNIWITEAFF.